This is a list of T cell receptor beta chains from one sample in a study of T cells in Graves' hyperthyroidism and ophthalmopathy. TCRdb re-derived calls from the multiplex PCR reads in MiXCR, one entry per CDR3 protein. The sample has hundreds of thousands of distinct CDR3 sequences, approximately 15% seen once. Specimen: blood. Receptor source: a woman aged 40 to 50 with Graves' hyperthyroidism. Each CDR3 is given without its conserved first and last residue. The D gene is left open where the match is weak. Some rows have no size entry. The others give once, few or many, or a class for an expanded clone.

size,D,V,length,CDR3
-,-,TRBV13,14,ASSLNGEGVGNTIY
many,-,TRBV29-1,15,SVHPEHGRKFGETQY
few,TRBD1,TRBV24-1,10,ATQDRDYGYT
-,TRBD1,TRBV28,13,ASSFWTGGVYEQY
many,-,TRBV28,10,ASSLKGTEAF
-,TRBD1,TRBV20-1,12,SASQGAGNQPQH
few,TRBD1,TRBV15,15,ATRTGGIFDGSTEAF
few,-,TRBV6-1,12,ASISGRGDTEAF
many,TRBD1,TRBV2,9,ASRQTGVYT
many,TRBD1,TRBV19,16,ASTHYSRGQGSTGELF
many,-,TRBV28,13,ASSSPTGFNEKLF
many,-,TRBV6-1,11,ASRGQLTNEQF
many,-,TRBV30,11,AWNLGAGNTIY
few,-,TRBV20-1,10,SASESGQPQH
-,TRBD2,TRBV19,14,ASSIMGTSSSDTQY
many,TRBD2,TRBV28,14,ASSSPRLAGADTQY
few,-,TRBV30,11,AWSRGVADTQY
many,TRBD1,TRBV7-8,11,ASHSGGSEEQY
many,TRBD2,TRBV2,11,ASSVRGADTQY
-,-,TRBV20-1,13,SAPRQDLVGNEQF
many,-,TRBV4-2,13,ASSRDSGGSYEQY
many,-,TRBV28,10,ATRSGKLEQY
many,-,TRBV5-1,11,ASRRDWTYEQY
many,-,TRBV20-1,12,SAYRTAVRETQY
-,-,TRBV24-1,12,ATSDLGRNHEQF
many,-,TRBV20-1,10,SPKAGNQPQH
-,-,TRBV4-1,13,ASSQDGGAYYGYT
-,TRBD2,TRBV7-9,12,ASSSRGDFYEQY
-,TRBD2,TRBV12-3/TRBV12-4,10,ASRLLAGEQY
-,TRBD1,TRBV3-1,13,ASSAQGASGAEAF